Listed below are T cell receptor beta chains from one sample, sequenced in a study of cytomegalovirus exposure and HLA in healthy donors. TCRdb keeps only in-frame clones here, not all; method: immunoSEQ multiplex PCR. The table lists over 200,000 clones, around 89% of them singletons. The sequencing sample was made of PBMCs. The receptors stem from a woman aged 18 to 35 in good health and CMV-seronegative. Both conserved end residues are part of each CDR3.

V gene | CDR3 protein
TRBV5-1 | CASSLDSNTDTQYF
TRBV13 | CASSPATGNNSPLHF
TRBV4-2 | CASSPQTGGRDYGYTF
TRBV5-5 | CASSLADTQYF
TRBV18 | CASSHQTGRTEAFF
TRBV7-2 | CASSLELNTGELFF
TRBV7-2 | CASSSLGAGGQFETQYF
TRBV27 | CASSRGLAGSEVFNTGELFF
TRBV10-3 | CAISERSGAQGEAFF
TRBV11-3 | CASSLAWTSVNEQFF
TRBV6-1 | CASMARGNQPQHF